The entry below describes one T cell receptor beta chain. These data originate in a study of regulatory T cells in long-lasting Graves disease. Whole-study context: Patients with new Graves' disease had used antithyroid drugs below 3 months.

CDR1 PRHDT and CDR2 FYEKMQ come from the germline V gene (reference sequence). This CDR3 comprises 14 residues. Trimming cost V 2 bases and J 4 bases; bases outside gene matches: 5. Arm-PCR of CDR3 regions and iRepertoire HTBI primers were the basis on which TCR beta libraries were built. TCRdb independently ran MiXCR on the multiplex PCR reads; one entry per CDR3 protein. The sample carries around 500,000 distinct CDR3 sequences, about 13% recorded once. Stated time point: newly diagnosed GD, antithyroid drugs for less than 3 months. PBMC-extracted RNA yielded the TCR library. Each of the patients was recruited from an endocrinology department situated in Xi'an, China. These data are also associated with another study on T cells in Graves' hyperthyroidism and ophthalmopathy. That study adds: HTBI primers were used for first-round RT-PCR of the TCR CDR3.

This rearrangement joins TRBV13 to TRBJ2-7; 7 bases match TRBD2. The source material was peripheral blood mononuclear cells (PBMCs), sampled at new diagnosis, from a patient treated with antithyroid drugs. The TCR sequence derives from a man under 40 with Graves disease. The CDR3, as DNA: TGTGCCAGCAGCTTAAGCGGGATTAGGTACGAGCAGTACTTC. Translating gives CASSLSGIRYEQYF.